The next 5 T cell receptor beta chains were all read from a single sample in a study of blood T cell repertoires in COVID-19. TCRdb's table, derived via immunoSEQ multiplex PCR, lists solely in-frame clones and lacks some. Among 300,000 to 350,000 clones listed, 75% to 95% were seen once. The specimen sequenced was peripheral blood. These receptors came from a woman in her twenties or thirties with COVID-19, enrolled during active disease.

The CDR3 DNA follows: TGTGCCAGCAGACCAGGGGGCGAGACCTCCTACAATGAGCAGTTCTTC. Its protein product is CASRPGGETSYNEQFF. V is TRBV11-2 and J is TRBJ2-1, with TRBD1 identical over 8 bases. CDR1 and CDR2 from the germline V gene are SGHAT and FQNNGV. The CDR3 has 16 residues. V gave up 6 bases and J gave up 0 bases; unmatched junction bases: 7.

The gene calls are TRBV19 and TRBJ1-1; 8 bases are shared with TRBD1. The germline CDR1 and CDR2 sequences are LNHDA and SQIVND (reference sequence). CDR3 length equals 15 residues. V was clipped by 2 bases and J by 5 bases; unmatched bases: 7. The CDR3 reads CASSIRQGRPTEAFF. CDR3 in DNA: TGTGCCAGTAGTATACGACAGGGGAGGCCGACTGAAGCTTTCTTT.

V and J are TRBV10-3 and TRBJ1-6; 11 bases map to TRBD1. Germline CDR1 and CDR2: ENHRY and SYGVKD. V lost 2 bases, J lost 7 bases, and 4 bases stayed unmatched. The CDR3 has 16 residues. The CDR3, as DNA: TGTGCCATCAGTGAGGGACAGGGGGCAGGGAATTCACCCCTCCACTTT. It specifies CAISEGQGAGNSPLHF.

Notes on this clone: Other DNA sequences in the sample encode the same CDR3. The V and J genes are TRBV30 and TRBJ2-1; D call uncertain. Trimming pared 3 bases from V and 3 bases from J, leaving 3 bases between. The germline gives CDR1 GTSNPN, CDR2 SVGIG (reference sequence). The CDR3 sequence is 11 residues long. DNA of the CDR3: TGTGCCTGGAGCCTCTACAATGAGCAGTTCTTC. It translates to CAWSLYNEQFF.

The genes are TRBV5-1 and TRBJ2-2, with D maybe TRBD1 (5 bases). Trimming stripped 0 bases from V and 7 bases from J, with 10 bases between. Germline V gives CDR1 SGHRS, CDR2 YFSETQ. The CDR3 is 14 amino acids. The CDR3 nucleotides are TGCGCCAGCAGCTTGGGGGCAACAGGCGGGGAGCTGTTTTTT. Translating it yields CASSLGATGGELFF.